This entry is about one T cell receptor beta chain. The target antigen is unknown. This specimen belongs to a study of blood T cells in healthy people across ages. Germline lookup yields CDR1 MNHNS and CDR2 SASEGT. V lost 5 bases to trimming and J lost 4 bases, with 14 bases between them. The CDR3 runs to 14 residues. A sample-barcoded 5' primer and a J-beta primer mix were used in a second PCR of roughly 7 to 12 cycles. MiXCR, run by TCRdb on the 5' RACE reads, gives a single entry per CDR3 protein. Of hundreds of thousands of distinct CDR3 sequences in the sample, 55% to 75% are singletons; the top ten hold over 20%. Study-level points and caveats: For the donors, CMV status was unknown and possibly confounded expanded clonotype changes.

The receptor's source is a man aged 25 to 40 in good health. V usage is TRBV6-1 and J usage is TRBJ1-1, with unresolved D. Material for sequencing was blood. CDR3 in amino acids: CASSHQLEATEAFF. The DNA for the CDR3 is TGTGCCAGCAGTCACCAGCTGGAGGCCACTGAAGCTTTCTTT.